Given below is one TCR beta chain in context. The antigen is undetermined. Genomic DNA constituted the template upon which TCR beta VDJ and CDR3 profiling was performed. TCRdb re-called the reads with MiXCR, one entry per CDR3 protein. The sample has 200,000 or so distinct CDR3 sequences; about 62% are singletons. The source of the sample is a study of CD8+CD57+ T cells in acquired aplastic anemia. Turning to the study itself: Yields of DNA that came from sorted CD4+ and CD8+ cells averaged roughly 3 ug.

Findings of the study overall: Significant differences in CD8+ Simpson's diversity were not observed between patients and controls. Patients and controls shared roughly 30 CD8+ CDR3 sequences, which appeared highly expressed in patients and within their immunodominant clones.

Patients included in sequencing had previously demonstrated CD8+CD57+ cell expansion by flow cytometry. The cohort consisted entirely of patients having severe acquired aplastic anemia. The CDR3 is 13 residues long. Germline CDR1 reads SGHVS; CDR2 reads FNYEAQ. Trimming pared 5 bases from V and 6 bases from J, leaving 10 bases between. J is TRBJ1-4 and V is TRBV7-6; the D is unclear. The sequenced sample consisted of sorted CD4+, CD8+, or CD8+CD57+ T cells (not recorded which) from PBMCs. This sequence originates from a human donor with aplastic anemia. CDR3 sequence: CASSVGIYEKLFF. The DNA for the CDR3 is TGTGCCAGCAGCGTGGGGATTTATGAAAAACTGTTTTTT.